The present T cell receptor (beta chain) was sequenced within a study of a mutant IDH1 vaccine in newly diagnosed glioma. Whole-study context: Before enrollment, patients got radiotherapy alone, temozolomide alone, or mostly the combination. The study, taken as a whole, reports: Induction of immune responses by the vaccine occurred in about 93% of patients.

CDR1 and CDR2 from the germline V gene are LNHDA and SQIVND (reference sequence). CDR3 length: 12 residues. Trimming removed 4 bases from V and 1 base from J, with 4 bases in between. The data were produced by immunoSEQ multiplex PCR, yet TCRdb's version contains in-frame clones alone and is incomplete. The profile shows approximately 70,000 clones, 79% of them singletons. Details on this clone: Antigen specificity is unknown.

Time point noted: baseline, week 1 (first vaccination visit). Noted treatment: pre-vaccination baseline after standard-of-care therapy. Each of the donors came in with new WHO grade 3 or 4 astrocytomas that were IDH1-mutant and ATRX-lost. This sequence was found in a man aged 45-60 years with glioma. The chain links TRBV19 to TRBJ1-1; no clear D. The sequencing used PBMCs, collected from a glioma patient treated with radiotherapy, temozolomide or both. CDR3 DNA: TGTGCCAGTAGTAGGTCGAACACTGAAGCTTTCTTT. Translated: CASSRSNTEAFF.